This T cell receptor (beta chain) originates from a study of shared clonotypes between healthy human individuals. Naive CD8 cells, CD45RO-negative and positively selected for CCR7, excluded terminally differentiated effector memory CD45RA+ cells. Assay: immunoSEQ multiplex PCR; the TCRdb copy retains only in-frame clones and omits some. Counted here are about 2.2 million clones, around 93% occurring once; the ten biggest clones make up over 1.5%. Germline CDR1 reads SGHRS; CDR2 reads YFSETQ. The CDR3 extends over 16 amino acids. Trimming took 0 bases from V and 3 from J; bases not matched to a gene: 4.

This sequence originates from a man between 18 and 35 years old in good health. Some clones in this sample may be carry-over from other donors' samples. The chain joins TRBV5-1 to TRBJ2-1, with 9 bases identical to TRBD2. The specimen sequenced was naive CD8+ T cells from PBMCs. CDR3 sequence (DNA): TGCGCCAGCAGCTTGGAAGCGGGAGGATACTACAATGAGCAGTTCTTC. Residues: CASSLEAGGYYNEQFF.